The 14 T cell receptor beta chains below all came from one sample that was sequenced in a study of blood T cell repertoires in COVID-19. Produced via immunoSEQ multiplex PCR; TCRdb's table is partial and in-frame only. The sample has roughly 120,000 clones, about 86% seen once. Source material: peripheral blood. The receptors here all came from a man in his 70s who had recovered from COVID-19.

The chain combines TRBV5-1 with TRBJ2-1; weak D call: TRBD2 (6 bases). CDR1 is SGHRS and CDR2 is YFSETQ in the germline V gene. Trimming removed 1 base from V and 3 bases from J, with 14 bases in between. The CDR3 extends over 16 amino acids. CDR3 bases: TGCGCCAGCAGCTTGCGTTGGGACTCGAGCTACAATGAGCAGTTCTTC. Protein product: CASSLRWDSSYNEQFF.

This clone was seen a few times. The rearrangement uses TRBV15 and TRBJ1-1; 7 nucleotides align to TRBD1. Germline lookup yields CDR1 LNHNV and CDR2 YYDKDF (reference sequence). The CDR3 spans 14 residues. V dropped 2 bases and J dropped 7; count of bases not matched to a gene: 7. CDR3 residues: CATSRKSGQVEAFF. CDR3 in DNA: TGTGCCACCAGCAGAAAATCCGGACAGGTTGAAGCTTTCTTT.

The chain is built from TRBV18 and TRBJ1-1; a possible D gene is TRBD1 (6 bases). The CDR3 sequence is 15 residues long. Trimming took off 6 bases at V and 1 base at J, with 15 bases between the two ends. Germline lookup yields CDR1 KGHSH and CDR2 LQKENI. CDR3 nucleotide sequence: TGTGCCAGCTCGGTGGTGGGGGGGCAGAACACTGAAGCTTTCTTT. Protein sequence: CASSVVGGQNTEAFF.

The V call is TRBV7-9, the J call TRBJ2-3; TRBD2 matches at 7 bases. The CDR3 totals 15 residues. The germline gives CDR1 SEHNR, CDR2 FQNEAQ (reference sequence). V was pared by 5 bases and J by 6 bases, with 11 bases of the junction left unmatched. Here the CDR3 DNA reads TGTGCCAGCAGCCGAACAAGGACTAGTTCTGATACGCAGTATTTT. This codes for CASSRTRTSSDTQYF.

The V and J genes are TRBV7-3 and TRBJ1-6; tentatively, D is TRBD1 (5 bases). Trimming left V 2 bases short and J 10 bases short, with 12 bases between. From germline, CDR1 is SGHTA and CDR2 FQGTGA. This CDR3 has 14 amino acids. CDR3 sequence reads: CASSLGASASPLHF. CDR3 sequence (DNA): TGTGCCAGCAGCTTAGGGGCTTCAGCCTCACCCCTCCACTTT.

V is TRBV5-5 and J is TRBJ2-1; D perhaps matches TRBD1 (5 bases). The V end lost 0 bases, the J end lost 0 bases, and 7 bases lay between the germline ends. CDR3 length equals 15 residues. Germline-derived CDR1 and CDR2 are SGHKS and YYEKEE (reference sequence). CDR3 nucleotide sequence: TGTGCCAGCAGCTTGGGACAGAGCTCCTACAATGAGCAGTTCTTC. Protein product: CASSLGQSSYNEQFF.

This chain connects TRBV15 to TRBJ2-5, with 7 bases matching TRBD2. The CDR3 has 14 amino acids. CDR1 is LNHNV and CDR2 is YYDKDF in the germline V gene (reference sequence). With V trimmed by 5 bases and J by 1 base, 4 bases remained unmatched. The CDR3 DNA reads as TGTGCCACCAGCGGACCTAGCGGCCAAGAGACCCAGTACTTC. Amino acid sequence: CATSGPSGQETQYF. The whole variable domain, remainder taken from reference TRBV15 and TRBJ2-5, is DAMVIQNPRYQVTQFGKPVTLSCSQTLNHNVMYWYQQKSSQAPKLLFHYYDKDFNNEADTPDNFQSRRPNTSFCFLDIRSPGLGDTAMYLCATSGPSGQETQYFGPGTRLLVL.

This sequence joins TRBV12-3 or TRBV12-4 and TRBJ1-4; no firm D call. The CDR3 is 12 residues long. The germline V and J ends were trimmed by 8 bases and 8 bases, with 12 bases remaining between them. CDR3 protein: CASCTAGEKLFF. The CDR3 DNA is TGTGCCAGCTGTACAGCGGGGGAAAAACTGTTTTTT.

The chain recombines TRBV6-6 with TRBJ1-5; 7 bases align to TRBD1. The CDR3 spans 19 residues. V was pared by 5 bases and J by 2 bases, with 18 bases of the junction left unmatched. Germline V gene data show CDR1 as MNHNY and CDR2 as SVGAGI (reference sequence). The CDR3 DNA reads as TGTGCCAGCAGTCGAACATCAGGGGGAGTACCGGTCGGCAATCAGCCCCAGCATTTT. Amino acid sequence: CASSRTSGGVPVGNQPQHF.

The CDR3 DNA follows: TGCAGCGTGAAGAGAGACAGGGCCCCCTACGAGCAGTACTTC. This translates into CSVKRDRAPYEQYF. The V call is TRBV29-1, the J call TRBJ2-7, with 7 bases identical to TRBD1. The CDR3 extends over 14 amino acids. V lost 6 bases and J lost 2; bases outside the gene matches: 10. Germline V gene data show CDR1 as SQVTM and CDR2 as ANQGSEA.

The chain is built from TRBV21-1 and TRBJ1-2. TRBV21-1 is an annotated pseudogene. This CDR3 has 14 residues. CDR3 residues: CASSKGMADYGYTF. In DNA, the CDR3 is TGTGCCAGCAGCAAAGGTATGGCGGATTATGGCTACACCTTC.

The chain uses TRBV2 and TRBJ1-1, with D tentatively TRBD1 (6 bases). The CDR3 length is 15 residues. Deletions cut 4 bases from V and 4 bases from J, with 16 bases between. Germline assignment: CDR1 SNHLY and CDR2 FYNNEI. The CDR3 coding sequence is TGTGCCAGCAGTGGATCAACAGGGAGGGTCACTGAAGCTTTCTTT. Translating gives CASSGSTGRVTEAFF. The full variable domain, in which reference TRBV2 and TRBJ1-1 provide the parts outside the CDR3, is EPEVTQTPSHQVTQMGQEVILRCVPISNHLYFYWYRQILGQKVEFLVSFYNNEISEKSEIFDDQFSVERPDGSNFTLKIRSTKLEDSAMYFCASSGSTGRVTEAFFGQGTRLTVV.

The rearrangement uses TRBV19 and TRBJ1-5, with 9 bases aligning to TRBD1. With 2 bases clipped from V and 7 bases from J, the junction kept 6 bases outside the gene matches. From germline, CDR1 is LNHDA and CDR2 SQIVND (reference sequence). The CDR3 has 15 residues. The CDR3 here is CASSIQGQGGQPQHF. Here the CDR3 DNA reads TGTGCCAGTAGTATACAGGGACAGGGCGGCCAGCCCCAGCATTTT.

The V call is TRBV7-3, the J call TRBJ2-3, with 8 nucleotides matching TRBD2. Germline-derived CDR1 and CDR2 are SGHTA and FQGTGA. The junction had 5 bases not matched to a gene; V was cut back by 2 bases and J by 1 base. The CDR3 covers 16 residues. CDR3 loop: CASSLSASGRTDTQYF. In DNA form, the CDR3 reads TGTGCCAGCAGCTTATCGGCTAGCGGGCGCACAGATACGCAGTATTTT.